This is a list of T cell receptor beta chains from one sample in a study of blood T cells in healthy people across ages. TCRdb redid the calling of the 5' RACE reads with MiXCR, one entry per CDR3 protein. The sample lists some 1,800,000 distinct CDR3 sequences; around 42% were seen once. The sample was blood. These TCRs come from a human donor in good health. Each CDR3 is given without its conserved first and last residue. The order of the fields is V gene, J gene, CDR3 length, CDR3 protein.

TRBV7-9,TRBJ1-1,13,ASSPSWTRNTEAF
TRBV29-1,TRBJ2-5,10,SVVGLRETQY
TRBV11-2,TRBJ2-1,14,ASSLGGLAKGNEQF
TRBV29-1,TRBJ1-1,10,SVGPGGSLAF
TRBV6-2/TRBV6-3,TRBJ2-1,14,ASSYSTAGGPDEQF
TRBV29-1,TRBJ2-5,8,SVRRETQY
TRBV4-2,TRBJ1-6,13,ASSYTGQGASPLH
TRBV27,TRBJ2-7,11,ASRGTGSHEQY
TRBV4-1,TRBJ2-7,13,ASSQEFQFPYEQY
TRBV5-1,TRBJ2-7,12,ASRPPGQEYEQY
TRBV3-1,TRBJ1-2,12,ASSQDGADYGYT
TRBV9,TRBJ1-2,11,ASSVANGDGHT
TRBV6-2/TRBV6-3,TRBJ1-1,13,ASSFDGTANTEAF
TRBV29-1,TRBJ2-5,12,SVGGPGAKETQY
TRBV28,TRBJ1-2,9,ASSSWWGYT
TRBV7-2,TRBJ2-3,15,ASSQRVAGVSTDTQY
TRBV5-8,TRBJ1-2,10,ASSLAEYGYT
TRBV5-1,TRBJ2-5,11,ASSGDVQETQY
TRBV29-1,TRBJ2-6,15,SVEDLPQGAGANVLT
TRBV20-1,TRBJ2-3,15,SAREPNRGPRTDTQY
TRBV4-1,TRBJ1-2,12,ASSQEVGGGGYT
TRBV12-3/TRBV12-4,TRBJ2-7,10,ASSFSSREQY
TRBV12-3/TRBV12-4,TRBJ2-5,11,ACRMTDQETQY
TRBV5-5,TRBJ2-7,11,ASRRGQVYEQY
TRBV27,TRBJ2-3,12,ASSLYRITDAQY
TRBV12-3/TRBV12-4,TRBJ1-1,12,ASTGTGWGTEAF
TRBV29-1,TRBJ2-3,9,SVHFTDTRY
TRBV20-1,TRBJ2-1,12,SARADRGLNEQF
TRBV6-2/TRBV6-3,TRBJ2-7,13,ASSPSLRATYEQY
TRBV2,.,12,ASSTTGPAYEQY
TRBV3-1,TRBJ2-3,10,ASSQARHGQY
TRBV9,TRBJ2-6,14,ASSHSRDWGANVLT
TRBV7-6,TRBJ1-2,10,ASSFVGSGYT
TRBV15,TRBJ2-5,14,ATSRRLAGPQETQY
TRBV6-2/TRBV6-3,TRBJ2-1,13,ASSPLRGGLGEQF
TRBV28,TRBJ2-5,15,ASSVVYGRLIQETQY
TRBV4-2,TRBJ1-5,13,ASSQIQASNQPQH